The 11 T cell receptor beta chains below come from one sample, sequenced in a study of regulatory T cells in long-lasting Graves disease. For TCR beta, libraries came from iRepertoire HTBI primers and Arm-PCR of CDR3 regions. TCRdb independently ran MiXCR on the multiplex PCR reads; one entry per CDR3 protein. This table has about 560,000 distinct CDR3 sequences, approximately 16% appearing once. Sample time point: newly diagnosed GD, antithyroid drugs for less than 3 months. With RNA extracted from PBMCs as input, the TCR library was made. The sample was also linked to a second study, of T cells in Graves' hyperthyroidism and ophthalmopathy.

The material was peripheral blood mononuclear cells (PBMCs), obtained at new diagnosis, from a patient treated with antithyroid drugs. The receptors were sampled from a man in his late teens or twenties with Graves disease.

The sample holds many counts of this clonotype. This chain uses TRBV25-1 with TRBJ2-1, with D uncertain. Germline V lookup: CDR1 MGHDK, CDR2 SYGVNS. The CDR3 covers 12 residues. The V and J ends lost 2 bases and 10 bases respectively, with 9 bases between them. The CDR3 nucleotides read TGTGCCAGCAGTGAAGCCCCTCGGGAGCAGTTCTTC. It is translated as CASSEAPREQFF.

Many counts were recorded for this clonotype. The gene calls are TRBV12-3 or TRBV12-4 and TRBJ2-7, with D tentatively TRBD2 (6 bases). Trimming cost V 10 bases and J 8 bases, with 21 bases left between them. The CDR3 extends over 13 amino acids. The CDR3 region is CAIGGWGLVKQYF. CDR3 DNA: TGTGCCATCGGGGGTTGGGGTCTTGTGAAGCAGTACTTC.

This clonotype was seen a handful of times. One end of the junction does not line up with germline, which may come from a read error. This rearrangement joins TRBV5-1 to TRBJ2-5; 14 bases line up with TRBD2. The J call may be in error: the DNA end matches TRBJ2-3 better. The CDR3 extends over 16 amino acids. Germline assignment: CDR1 SGHRS and CDR2 YFSETQ. CDR3 loop: CASSYRLAGGVDTQYF. Here the CDR3 DNA reads TGTGCCAGCAGCTACCGACTAGCGGGAGGGGTGGATACGCAGTATTTT.

The chain links TRBV27 to TRBJ1-4, with TRBD1 matching over 7 bases. Germline loops: CDR1 MNHEY, CDR2 SMNVEV (reference sequence). The V gene end was trimmed by 5 bases and the J gene end by 7 bases; junction bases not matched to a gene: 4. CDR3 length: 13 residues. The CDR3 DNA reads as TGTGCCAGCAGTAGCAACAGGGGTGAAAAACTGTTTTTT. Residues: CASSSNRGEKLFF.

This sequence joins TRBV9 and TRBJ1-1, with D maybe TRBD1 (6 bases). CDR1 and CDR2 from the germline V gene are SGDLS and YYNGEE. Trimming removed 0 bases from V and 2 bases from J, with 11 bases in between. The CDR3 loop spans 15 amino acids. CDR3 protein: CASSVGRGSNTEAFF. The CDR3 coding sequence is TGTGCCAGCAGCGTAGGCAGGGGATCAAACACTGAAGCTTTCTTT.

This clonotype was seen only a few times. J is TRBJ1-5 and V is TRBV7-9; the D gene is possibly TRBD1 (5 bases). Germline CDR1 SEHNR, CDR2 FQNEAQ (reference sequence). V was cut by 0 bases and J by 5 bases, with 8 bases left in between. The CDR3 is 14 amino acids. The CDR3 nucleotides read TGTGCCAGCAGCTTAGCCGGGACGCATCAGCCCCAGCATTTT. Translation: CASSLAGTHQPQHF.

The chain recombines TRBV7-2 with TRBJ1-2; D unclear. The CDR3 has 14 residues. Deletions cut 5 bases from V and 2 bases from J, with 12 bases between. CDR1 SGHTA and CDR2 FQGNSA come from the germline V gene. The CDR3 DNA reads TGTGCCAGCAGCCCTAGTCACACCAACTATGGCTACACCTTC. Residues: CASSPSHTNYGYTF.

The genes are TRBV7-9 and TRBJ2-3, with 10 bases aligning to TRBD2. V gave up 1 base and J gave up 3 bases; unmatched junction bases: 7. Germline CDR1 is SEHNR and CDR2 is FQNEAQ (reference sequence). This CDR3 region has 17 residues. CDR3 DNA sequence: TGTGCCAGCAGCTTAGGTTGGCTAGCGGGAGAAACAGATACGCAGTATTTT. Translation gives CASSLGWLAGETDTQYF.

This clonotype was counted many times. The genes are TRBV12-3 or TRBV12-4 and TRBJ1-2; D possibly corresponds to TRBD1 (5 bases). Trimming cost V 1 base and J 6 bases, with 9 bases left between them. The CDR3 loop spans 13 amino acids. The CDR3 bases are TGTGCCAGCAGTTTAGGGTTGGGGGATGGCTACACCTTC. This sequence encodes CASSLGLGDGYTF.

This clonotype was picked up a small number of times. Germline is not matched at one junction end, which may reflect a read error. The CDR3 here is CASSQLRTGGREQFF. CDR3 nucleotides: TGCGCCAGCAGCCAATTGAGGACAGGGGGCCGGGAGCAGTTCTTC. The chain couples TRBV11-1 to TRBJ2-1; TRBD1 matches at 11 bases. Germline V gives CDR1 SGHAT, CDR2 FQDESV (reference sequence). CDR3 size: 15 residues.

The table lists this clonotype with many counts. This sequence joins TRBV18 and TRBJ1-1, with TRBD1 matching 8 bases. With 0 bases clipped from V and 0 bases from J, the junction kept 3 bases outside the gene matches. Germline CDR1 reads KGHSH; CDR2 reads LQKENI. The CDR3 runs to 16 residues. CDR3 sequence: CASSPPRQGLNTEAFF. CDR3 nucleotide sequence: TGTGCCAGCTCACCACCTCGACAGGGGCTGAACACTGAAGCTTTCTTT.